This TCR beta chain was observed in a study of T cell responses to AZD1222 COVID-19 vaccine. Regarding the study as a whole: Spike-specific TCR breadth and depth went up after people got two AZD1222 doses.

Second doses at about 4 or about 12 weeks were pooled. Assay: immunoSEQ multiplex PCR; the TCRdb copy retains only in-frame clones and omits some. The sample contains more than 150,000 clones, over 80% of which appear only once. To note about this clone: Its antigen remains unidentified.

The CDR3 has 13 residues. Trimming took off 7 bases at V and 0 bases at J, with 7 bases between the two ends. Germline-derived CDR1 and CDR2 are LNHDA and SQIVND (reference sequence). The clonotype originates from an adult who received the AZD1222 COVID-19 vaccine. The sequencing used peripheral blood, collected 28 days after the second AZD1222 dose. The V and J genes are TRBV19 and TRBJ1-5, with no clear D. The CDR3 nucleotides are TGTGCCAGTATGGGGTATAGCAATCAGCCCCAGCATTTT. This sequence encodes CASMGYSNQPQHF.